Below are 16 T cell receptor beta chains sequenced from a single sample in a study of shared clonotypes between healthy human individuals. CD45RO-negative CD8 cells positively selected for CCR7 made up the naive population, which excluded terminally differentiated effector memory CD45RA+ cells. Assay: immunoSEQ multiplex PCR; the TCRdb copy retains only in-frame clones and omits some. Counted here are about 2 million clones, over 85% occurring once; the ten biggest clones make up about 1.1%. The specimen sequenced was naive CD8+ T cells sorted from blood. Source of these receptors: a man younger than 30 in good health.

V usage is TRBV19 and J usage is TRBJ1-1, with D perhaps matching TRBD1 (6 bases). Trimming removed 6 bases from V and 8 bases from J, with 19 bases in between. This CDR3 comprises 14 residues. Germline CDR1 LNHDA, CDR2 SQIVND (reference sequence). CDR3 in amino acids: CASRSGDLDPEAFF. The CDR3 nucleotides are TGTGCCAGTAGATCAGGGGACCTTGACCCAGAAGCTTTCTTT.

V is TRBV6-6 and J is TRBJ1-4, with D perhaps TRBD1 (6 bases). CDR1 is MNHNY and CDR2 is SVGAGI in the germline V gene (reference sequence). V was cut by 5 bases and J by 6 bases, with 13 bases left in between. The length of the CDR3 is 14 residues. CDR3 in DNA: TGTGCCAGCAGTACGGACAGTATGTATGAAAAACTGTTTTTT. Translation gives CASSTDSMYEKLFF.

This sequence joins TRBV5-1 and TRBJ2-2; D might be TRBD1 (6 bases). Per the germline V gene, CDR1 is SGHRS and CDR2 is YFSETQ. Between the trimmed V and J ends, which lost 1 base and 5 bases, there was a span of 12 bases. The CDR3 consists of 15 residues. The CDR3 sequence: CASSLRGQETGELFF. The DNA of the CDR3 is TGCGCCAGCAGCTTGCGGGGACAAGAGACCGGGGAGCTGTTTTTT.

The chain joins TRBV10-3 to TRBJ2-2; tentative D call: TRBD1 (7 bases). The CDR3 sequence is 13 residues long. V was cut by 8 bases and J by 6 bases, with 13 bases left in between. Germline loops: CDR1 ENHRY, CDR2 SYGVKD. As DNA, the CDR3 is TGTGCCATCGGACAGGAGGGGCCCGGGGAGCTGTTTTTT. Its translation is CAIGQEGPGELFF.

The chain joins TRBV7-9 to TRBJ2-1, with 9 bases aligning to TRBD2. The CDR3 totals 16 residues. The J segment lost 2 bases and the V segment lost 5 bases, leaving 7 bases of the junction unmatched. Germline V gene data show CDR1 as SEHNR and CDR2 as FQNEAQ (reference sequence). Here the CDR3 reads CASSPWTSVAYNEQFF. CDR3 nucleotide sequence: TGTGCCAGCAGCCCATGGACTAGCGTTGCCTACAATGAGCAGTTCTTC.

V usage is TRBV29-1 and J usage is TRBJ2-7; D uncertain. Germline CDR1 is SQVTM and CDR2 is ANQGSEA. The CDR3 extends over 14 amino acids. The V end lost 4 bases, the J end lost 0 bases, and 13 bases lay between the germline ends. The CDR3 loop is CSVVWASNSYEQYF. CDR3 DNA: TGCAGCGTTGTTTGGGCTTCCAACTCCTACGAGCAGTACTTC.

As DNA, the CDR3 is TGCAGCGTTGAGGGACAGCCCACAGATACGCAGTATTTT. Protein product: CSVEGQPTDTQYF. V usage is TRBV29-1 and J usage is TRBJ2-3; TRBD1 agrees at 7 bases. Germline CDR1 and CDR2: SQVTM and ANQGSEA. Germline trimming cut 3 bases from V and 2 bases from J; bases unmatched to any gene: 2. CDR3 length: 13 residues.

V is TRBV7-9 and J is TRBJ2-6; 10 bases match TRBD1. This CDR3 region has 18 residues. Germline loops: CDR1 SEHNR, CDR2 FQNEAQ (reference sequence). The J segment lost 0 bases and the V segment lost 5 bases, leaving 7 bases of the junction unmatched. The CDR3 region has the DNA TGTGCCAGCAGCAAACCGGGACAGGGGAGCTCTGGGGCCAACGTCCTGACTTTC. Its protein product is CASSKPGQGSSGANVLTF.

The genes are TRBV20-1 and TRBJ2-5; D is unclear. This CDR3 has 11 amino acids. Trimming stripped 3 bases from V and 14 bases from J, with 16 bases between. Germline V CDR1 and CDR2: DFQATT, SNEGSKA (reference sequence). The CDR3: CSASIQVGNYF. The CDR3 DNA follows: TGCAGTGCTAGTATCCAGGTGGGGAACTACTTC.

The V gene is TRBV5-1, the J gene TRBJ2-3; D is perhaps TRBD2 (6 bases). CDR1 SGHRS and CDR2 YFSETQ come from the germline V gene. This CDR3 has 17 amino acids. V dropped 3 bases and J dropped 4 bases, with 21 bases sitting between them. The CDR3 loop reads CASSSPPGGARADTQYF. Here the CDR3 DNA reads TGCGCCAGCAGCTCCCCTCCGGGCGGGGCTCGGGCAGATACGCAGTATTTT. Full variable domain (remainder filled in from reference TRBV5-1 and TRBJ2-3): KAGVTQTPRYLIKTRGQQVTLSCSPISGHRSVSWYQQTPGQGLQFLFEYFSETQRNKGNFPGRFSGRQFSNSRSEMNVSTLELGDSALYLCASSSPPGGARADTQYFGPGTRLTVL.

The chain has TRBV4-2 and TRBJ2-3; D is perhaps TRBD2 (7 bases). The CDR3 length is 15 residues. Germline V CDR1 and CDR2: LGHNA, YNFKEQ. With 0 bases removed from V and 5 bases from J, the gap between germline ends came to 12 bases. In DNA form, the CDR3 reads TGTGCCAGCAGCCAAGAAGGGGGAGGGGTAGATACGCAGTATTTT. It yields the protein CASSQEGGGVDTQYF.

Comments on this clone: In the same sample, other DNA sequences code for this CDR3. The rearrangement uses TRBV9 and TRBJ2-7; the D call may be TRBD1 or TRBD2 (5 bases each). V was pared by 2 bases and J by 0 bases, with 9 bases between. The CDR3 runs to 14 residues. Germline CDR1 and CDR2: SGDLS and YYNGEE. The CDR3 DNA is TGTGCCAGCAGCGTGGGGGATAGCTCCTACGAGCAGTACTTC. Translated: CASSVGDSSYEQYF.

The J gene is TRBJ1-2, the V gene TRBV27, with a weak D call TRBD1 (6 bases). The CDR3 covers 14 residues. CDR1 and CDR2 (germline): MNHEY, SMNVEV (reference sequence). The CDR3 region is CVTRGPLDPFGYTF. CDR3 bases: TGTGTGACCCGGGGGCCCCTTGATCCATTTGGCTACACCTTC.

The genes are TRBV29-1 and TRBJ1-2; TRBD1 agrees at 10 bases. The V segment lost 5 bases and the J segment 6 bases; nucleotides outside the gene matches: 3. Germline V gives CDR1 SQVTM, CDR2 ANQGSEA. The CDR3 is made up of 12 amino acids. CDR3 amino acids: CSVQGQGDGYTF. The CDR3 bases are TGCAGCGTTCAAGGACAGGGGGATGGCTACACCTTC.

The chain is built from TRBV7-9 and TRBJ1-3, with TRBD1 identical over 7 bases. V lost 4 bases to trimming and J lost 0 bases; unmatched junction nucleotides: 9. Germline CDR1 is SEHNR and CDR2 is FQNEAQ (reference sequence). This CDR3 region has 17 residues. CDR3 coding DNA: TGTGCCAGCAGCTACCTCGGACAGGTCTTCTCTGGAAACACCATATATTTT. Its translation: CASSYLGQVFSGNTIYF.

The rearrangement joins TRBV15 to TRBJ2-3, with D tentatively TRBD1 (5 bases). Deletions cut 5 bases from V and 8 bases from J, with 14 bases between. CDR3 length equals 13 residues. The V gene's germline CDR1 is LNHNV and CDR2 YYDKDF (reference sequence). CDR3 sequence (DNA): TGTGCCACCAGCGGGGCTTCAGGCGGTACGCAGTATTTT. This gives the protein CATSGASGGTQYF.